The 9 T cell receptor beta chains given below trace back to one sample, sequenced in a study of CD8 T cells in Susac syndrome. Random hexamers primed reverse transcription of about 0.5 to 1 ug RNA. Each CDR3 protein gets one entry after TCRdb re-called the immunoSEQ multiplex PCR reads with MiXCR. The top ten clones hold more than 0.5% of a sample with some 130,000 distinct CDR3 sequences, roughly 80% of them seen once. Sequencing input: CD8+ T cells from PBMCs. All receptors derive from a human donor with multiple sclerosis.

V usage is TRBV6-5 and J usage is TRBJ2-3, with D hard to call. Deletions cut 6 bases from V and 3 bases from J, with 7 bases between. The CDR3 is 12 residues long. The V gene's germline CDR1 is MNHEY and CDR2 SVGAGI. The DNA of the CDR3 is TGTGCCAGCAGATCTGGAACAGATACGCAGTATTTT. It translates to CASRSGTDTQYF.

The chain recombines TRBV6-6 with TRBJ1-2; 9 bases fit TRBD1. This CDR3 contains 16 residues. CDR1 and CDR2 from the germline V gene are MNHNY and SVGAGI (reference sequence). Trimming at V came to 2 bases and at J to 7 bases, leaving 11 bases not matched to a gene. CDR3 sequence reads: CASSYVATGGAVGYTF. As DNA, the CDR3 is TGTGCCAGCAGTTACGTCGCTACAGGGGGCGCGGTTGGCTACACCTTC.

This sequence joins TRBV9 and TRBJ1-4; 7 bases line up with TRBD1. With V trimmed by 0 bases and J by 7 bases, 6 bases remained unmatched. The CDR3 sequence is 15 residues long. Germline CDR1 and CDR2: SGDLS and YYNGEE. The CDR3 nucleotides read TGTGCCAGCAGCGTAGAGGGGGCAGGCGGTGAAAAACTGTTTTTT. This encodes CASSVEGAGGEKLFF.

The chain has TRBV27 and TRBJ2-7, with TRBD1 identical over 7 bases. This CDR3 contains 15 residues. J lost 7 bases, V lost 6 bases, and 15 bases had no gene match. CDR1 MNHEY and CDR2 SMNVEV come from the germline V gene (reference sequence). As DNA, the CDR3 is TGTGCCAGCAGCACCTTACAGGGGTTGACGCGGGAGCAGTACTTC. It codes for CASSTLQGLTREQYF.

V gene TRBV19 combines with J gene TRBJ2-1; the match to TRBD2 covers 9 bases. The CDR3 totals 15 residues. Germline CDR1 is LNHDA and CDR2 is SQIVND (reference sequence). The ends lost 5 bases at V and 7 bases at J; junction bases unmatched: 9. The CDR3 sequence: CASSSRSGRLNEQFF. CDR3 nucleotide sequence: TGTGCCAGTAGTTCCCGTAGCGGGAGATTGAATGAGCAGTTCTTC.

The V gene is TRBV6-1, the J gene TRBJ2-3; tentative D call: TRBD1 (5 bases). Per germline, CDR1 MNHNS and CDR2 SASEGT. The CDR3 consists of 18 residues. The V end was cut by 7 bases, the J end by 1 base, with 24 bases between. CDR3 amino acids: CASTQALLQERGTDTQYF. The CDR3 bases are TGTGCCAGCACCCAAGCCCTACTACAGGAACGGGGCACAGATACGCAGTATTTT.

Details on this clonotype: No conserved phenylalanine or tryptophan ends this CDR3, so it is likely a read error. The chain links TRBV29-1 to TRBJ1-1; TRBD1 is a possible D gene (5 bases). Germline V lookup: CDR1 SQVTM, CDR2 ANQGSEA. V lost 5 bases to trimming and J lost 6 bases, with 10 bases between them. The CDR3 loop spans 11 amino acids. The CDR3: CSVPGFPEAFL. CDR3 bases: TGCAGCGTTCCAGGGTTCCCTGAAGCTTTCCTT.

CDR3 nucleotides: TGTGCCAGTAGTCTCCCCGGGAGCTCCTACAATGAGCAGTTCTTC. This codes for CASSLPGSSYNEQFF. This chain uses TRBV7-9 with TRBJ2-1, with D perhaps matching TRBD2 (6 bases). Germline assignment: CDR1 SEHNR and CDR2 FQNEAQ (reference sequence). This CDR3 is 15 amino acids long. V lost 9 bases and J 0 bases, leaving 15 bases between the germline ends.

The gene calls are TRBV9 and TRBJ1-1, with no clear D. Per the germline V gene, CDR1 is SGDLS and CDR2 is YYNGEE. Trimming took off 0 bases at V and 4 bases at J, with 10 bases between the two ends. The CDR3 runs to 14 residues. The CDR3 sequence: CASSVVEVGTEAFF. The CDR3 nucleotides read TGTGCCAGCAGCGTAGTTGAGGTGGGCACTGAAGCTTTCTTT.